A single sample is the source of the 18 T cell receptor beta chains below, sequenced in a study of T cell clonality in common variable immunodeficiency. Assay: immunoSEQ multiplex PCR; the TCRdb copy retains only in-frame clones and omits some. The table lists some 80,000 clones, with no singletons. Sequencing was done on a sample of peripheral blood mononuclear cells. These receptors were obtained from a person aged 18 to 70 in good health.

The table lists this clone with many counts. Sequencing ends 3 residues short of the CDR3 end; the germline J gene provides the rest. This rearrangement joins TRBV2 to TRBJ2-5, with 7 bases aligning to TRBD2. From germline, CDR1 is SNHLY and CDR2 FYNNEI. J lost 5 bases, V lost 7 bases, and 13 bases had no gene match. This CDR3 region has 15 residues. The DNA read from the CDR3 is TGTGCCAGCATGGGGTCGGCGGGAGTCCCGGAGACC. Translation: CASMGSAGVPET. The complete CDR3 protein is CASMGSAGVPETQYF.

This clone has at least ten counts. Coverage ceases 3 residues before the CDR3 finishes, and the germline J gene fills in the end. This chain uses TRBV18 with TRBJ1-5, with 10 nucleotides matching TRBD1. Germline V gives CDR1 KGHSH, CDR2 LQKENI. The CDR3 totals 19 residues. Germline trimming cut 2 bases from V and 4 bases from J; bases unmatched to any gene: 14. The CDR3 sequence is CASSPLGDRGPGGNQPQHF. The sequenced part of the CDR3 DNA is TGTGCCAGCTCACCATTAGGGGACAGGGGACCGGGGGGAAATCAGCCC.

This clone was recorded many times. The read ends 3 residues shy of where the CDR3 ends; the end is completed using the germline J gene. The chain carries TRBV7-3 and TRBJ2-6; TRBD1 is a possible D gene (5 bases). Trimming pared 4 bases from V and 0 bases from J, leaving 10 bases between. Germline-derived CDR1 and CDR2 are SGHTA and FQGTGA. This CDR3 contains 16 residues. The sequenced part of the CDR3 DNA is TGTGCCAGCAGCTCCCAGGGCTTCTCTGGGGCCAACGTC. This translates into CASSSQGFSGANV. The CDR3, in full, reads CASSSQGFSGANVLTF.

The table lists this clone with many counts. The CDR3 goes on 3 residues after the read ends, and that part is filled in from the germline J gene. The chain combines TRBV20-1 with TRBJ1-1, with 9 bases matching TRBD1. This CDR3 comprises 12 residues. V shed 6 bases, J shed 7 bases, and the junction held 6 bases outside the gene matches. Germline CDR1 reads DFQATT; CDR2 reads SNEGSKA (reference sequence). The sequenced CDR3 bases are TGCAGTGCCCGGGACAGGGCGAGTGAA. It is translated as CSARDRASE. The complete CDR3 sequence is CSARDRASEAFF.

This clone was recorded many times. The CDR3 extends 3 residues past the end of the read, so its final part is completed from the germline J gene. The chain joins TRBV2 to TRBJ1-2, with D unclear. V lost 10 bases and J 2 bases, leaving 8 bases between the germline ends. The germline gives CDR1 SNHLY, CDR2 FYNNEI. The CDR3 totals 11 residues. The CDR3 bases that were read are TGTGCCACCCACCGGAACTATGGC. It translates to CATHRNYG. The full CDR3 is CATHRNYGYTF.

This clone appeared many times. Read sequence stops 3 residues before the CDR3 end, and the germline J gene provides the missing end. The V call is TRBV28, the J call TRBJ1-2, with 10 positions matching TRBD1. The V and J ends lost 2 bases and 0 bases, in that order; junction bases with no gene match: 0. The germline CDR1 and CDR2 sequences are MDHEN and SYDVKM. The CDR3 is 15 amino acids. The CDR3 bases that were read are TGTGCCAGCAGTTTAGGACAGGGGGCTAACTATGGC. This gives the protein CASSLGQGANYG. The complete CDR3 sequence is CASSLGQGANYGYTF.

This clone was seen only a few times. Read coverage stops 3 residues before the CDR3 terminus; the germline J gene supplies the remainder. The rearrangement uses TRBV2 and TRBJ1-1; D is undetermined. The length of the CDR3 is 13 residues. Germline V gene data show CDR1 as SNHLY and CDR2 as FYNNEI. The V and J ends lost 6 bases and 0 bases respectively, with 8 bases between them. The CDR3 spells CASRADLNTEAFF. The sequenced part of the CDR3 DNA is TGTGCCAGCAGGGCGGACTTGAACACTGAA.

This clone has a handful of counts. The read is 3 residues too short to cover the CDR3 end, so that end is filled in from the germline J gene. The chain combines TRBV7-9 with TRBJ2-2; D might be TRBD1 (5 bases). The CDR3 has 15 residues. Germline V gene data show CDR1 as SEHNR and CDR2 as FQNEAQ (reference sequence). V shed 4 bases and J shed 1 base, with 10 bases lying between them. CDR3 protein: CASSSITGNTGELFF. The CDR3 DNA, read in part, is TGTGCCAGCAGCTCTATTACAGGGAACACCGGGGAG.

There are many counts of this clone. The observed sequence ends 3 residues before the CDR3 terminus, with the missing tail filled in from the germline J gene. This chain connects TRBV19 to TRBJ1-6, with D possibly TRBD1 on 5 matching bases. V was shortened by 5 bases and J by 0 bases, with 17 bases between the two germline ends. The CDR3 spans 18 residues. Germline V gene sequence: CDR1 LNHDA, CDR2 SQIVND (reference sequence). The covered CDR3 bases are TGTGCCAGTAGTGGGACCTTTCGGGGGAGCTCCTATAATTCACCC. Amino acid sequence: CASSGTFRGSSYNSP. Given in full, the CDR3 is CASSGTFRGSSYNSPLHF.

This clone was seen at least ten times. The read falls 3 residues short of the CDR3 end, and the missing part is taken from the germline J gene. The gene calls are TRBV20-1 and TRBJ1-4; 9 nucleotides align to TRBD1. V dropped 3 bases and J dropped 5; count of bases not matched to a gene: 4. This CDR3 has 14 amino acids. Germline V CDR1 and CDR2: DFQATT, SNEGSKA (reference sequence). Incomplete CDR3 DNA: TGCAGTGCTAGTACAGGGGGCGTGAATGAAAAA. It is translated as CSASTGGVNEK. The entire CDR3 reads CSASTGGVNEKLFF.

This clone was observed at least ten times. The read ends 3 residues before the CDR3 terminus; that terminus is restored from the germline J gene. The rearrangement joins TRBV20-1 to TRBJ2-7; D perhaps matches TRBD1 (7 bases). Trimming removed 4 bases from V and 2 bases from J, with 15 bases in between. Germline CDR1 and CDR2: DFQATT and SNEGSKA (reference sequence). The CDR3 contains 14 residues. CDR3 bases read: TGCAGTGCTATCATGACAGGGACTCCCTACGAG. Translation gives CSAIMTGTPYE. The full CDR3 is CSAIMTGTPYEQYF.

This clone was picked up many times. The read ends 3 residues shy of where the CDR3 ends; the end is completed using the germline J gene. The V call is TRBV7-9, the J call TRBJ2-1, with 11 bases identical to TRBD1. The CDR3 runs 15 residues. Trimming cost V 5 bases and J 7 bases; bases outside gene matches: 7. The germline V gene encodes CDR1 SEHNR and CDR2 FQNEAQ (reference sequence). The CDR3 loop is CASSLGTGGLNEQFF. The CDR3 DNA, read in part, is TGTGCCAGCAGCCTCGGGACAGGGGGGCTGAATGAG.

In regard to this clone: The observed sequence ends 3 residues before the CDR3 terminus, with the missing tail filled in from the germline J gene. The chain links TRBV7-9 to TRBJ1-3, with no clear D. The V end lost 6 bases, the J end lost 1 base, and 13 bases lay between the germline ends. Germline CDR1 and CDR2: SEHNR and FQNEAQ (reference sequence). The CDR3 spans 15 residues. The DNA read from the CDR3 is TGTGCCAGCAGACTAGGGCAGGAATCTGGAAACACC. The encoded protein is CASRLGQESGNT. The full-length CDR3 reads as CASRLGQESGNTIYF. Variable domain in full (rest from reference TRBV7-9 and TRBJ1-3): DTGVSQNPRHKITKRGQNVTFRCDPISEHNRLYWYRQTLGQGPEFLTYFQNEAQLEKSRLLSDRFSAERPKGSFSTLEIQRTEQGDSAMYLCASRLGQESGNTIYFGEGSWLTVV.

This clone was detected ten times or more. The CDR3 sequence is CASSGGTSSTDTQYF. The CDR3 DNA, read in part, is TGTGCCAGCAGCGGAGGGACTTCTAGCACAGATACG. J is TRBJ2-3 and V is TRBV11-3; D is possibly TRBD2 (6 bases). The read stops 3 residues short of the end of the CDR3; the missing end is completed from the germline J gene. CDR1 and CDR2 from the germline V gene are SGHNT and YENEEA. Trimming pared 5 bases from V and 0 bases from J, leaving 12 bases between. This CDR3 has 15 amino acids.

This clone was picked up many times. With the read ending 3 residues before the CDR3 end, the germline J gene is used to fill in that end. The chain uses TRBV6-1 and TRBJ2-7; perhaps TRBD2 as D (7 bases). The CDR3 is 13 amino acids. V lost 4 bases and J lost 5, with 12 bases in between. Germline V CDR1 and CDR2: MNHNS, SASEGT. The DNA read from the CDR3 is TGTGCCAGCAGTGTAGTGGGGGGGCACGAG. Its translation is CASSVVGGHE. The entire CDR3 protein reads CASSVVGGHEQYF.

This clone has a count of ten or more. Sequence at one end of the junction differs from germline and may be a read error. The read is 3 residues too short to cover the CDR3 end, so that end is filled in from the germline J gene. The chain uses TRBV4-2 and TRBJ2-1; 9 nucleotides agree with TRBD2. The germline gives CDR1 LGHNA, CDR2 YNFKEQ. The CDR3 spans 15 residues. CDR3 loop: CASSQEGLANHEQFF. The DNA read from the CDR3 is TGCGCCAGCAGCCAAGAGGGACTAGCTAACCATGAG.

This clone has at least ten counts. Coverage ceases 3 residues before the CDR3 finishes, and the germline J gene fills in the end. The rearrangement links TRBV7-9 to TRBJ1-5, with a tentative D call TRBD1 (5 bases). The CDR3 extends over 14 amino acids. Germline V gene data show CDR1 as SEHNR and CDR2 as FQNEAQ (reference sequence). V lost 2 bases and J 8 bases, leaving 13 bases between the germline ends. The DNA read from the CDR3 is TGTGCCAGCAGCTTATTGACAGATACGAAGCCC. Its protein product is CASSLLTDTKP. In full, the CDR3 reads CASSLLTDTKPQHF.

This clone was found many times. The read terminates 3 residues ahead of where the CDR3 ends, so the germline J gene completes it. V is TRBV14 and J is TRBJ2-2; tentatively, D is TRBD2 (5 bases). The CDR3 spans 14 residues. V shed 4 bases and J shed 3 bases, with 9 bases lying between them. CDR1 SGHDN and CDR2 FVKESK come from the germline V gene. The CDR3 DNA, read in part, is TGTGCCAGCAGCCGAAGGCGGGACACCGGGGAG. It is translated as CASSRRRDTGE. The complete CDR3 sequence is CASSRRRDTGELFF.